Listed below are T cell receptor beta chains from one sample, sequenced in a study of T-cell memory formation after mild COVID-19. TCRdb called the 5' RACE reads again in MiXCR, with one record for every CDR3 protein. Here the sample spans around 250,000 distinct CDR3 sequences, 9.4% being singletons. Sequencing was carried out using PBMCs or a T cell subset sorted from them (not recorded which). The receptors were gathered from a man between 18 and 35 years old who had mild COVID-19 (a few samples of this study predate the infection). Cell type and time point are not known. Both conserved end residues are part of each CDR3. A D gene is named only where the DNA matches it firmly. Size is stated for part of the rows, as once, few or many counts, or as a class when the clone is expanded.

J gene,V gene,D gene,clone size,CDR3 DNA,CDR3 protein
TRBJ2-2,TRBV12-3/TRBV12-4,-,-,TGTGCCAGCTCACAATCGCCGGTAGCCGGGGAGCTGTTTTTT,CASSQSPVAGELFF
TRBJ2-2,TRBV7-2,-,-,TGTGCCAGCAGCCTCCTGGACAGCGGGGAGCTGTTTTTT,CASSLLDSGELFF
TRBJ1-1,TRBV7-8,-,-,TGTGCCAGCAGCTTAGCATTTGGCAGCGCCACTGAAGCTTTCTTT,CASSLAFGSATEAFF
TRBJ1-6,TRBV5-4,-,-,TGTGCCAGCAGTCTGGGGGGTCTGGGGGCTTATTCACCCCTCCACTTT,CASSLGGLGAYSPLHF
TRBJ1-5,TRBV6-2/TRBV6-3,-,few,TGTGCCAGCAGTTACACCGGGTTCAATCAGCCCCAGCATTTT,CASSYTGFNQPQHF
TRBJ1-1,TRBV12-3/TRBV12-4,TRBD1,-,TGTGCCTCCGGACAGGGAAGGAACACTGAAGCTTTCTTT,CASGQGRNTEAFF
TRBJ2-5,TRBV3-1,TRBD2,few,TGTGCCAGCAGCCGAGAGGCGCTAGCGGGGGGGGAGACCCAGTACTTC,CASSREALAGGETQYF
TRBJ1-6,TRBV6-1,-,many,TGTGCCAGCAGTGAAGGGTCAACAGGCGGGGCACCCCTCCACTTT,CASSEGSTGGAPLHF
TRBJ1-2,TRBV27,TRBD1,few,TGTGCCAGCAGACCCGGGACAGGCCCGGGGAATGGCTACACCTTC,CASRPGTGPGNGYTF
TRBJ2-1,TRBV20-1,TRBD1,few,TGCAGTGCTAGGGACTCGGGACAGAGAAATGAGCAGTTCTTC,CSARDSGQRNEQFF
TRBJ2-7,TRBV20-1,-,-,TGCAGTGCTAGAGGTCTAGCCTACGAGCAGTACTTC,CSARGLAYEQYF
TRBJ1-2,TRBV19,TRBD1,few,TGTGCCAGTAGAGAGGGGGCGAATGGCTACACCTTC,CASREGANGYTF
TRBJ2-7,TRBV5-1,-,-,TGCGCCAGCAGCTTGGCTGAAGAGAGCGAGCAGTACTTC,CASSLAEESEQYF
TRBJ1-2,TRBV7-2,-,-,TGTGCCAGCAGCCAAAGGGTTCCCCTTAGGGACTATGGCTACACCTTC,CASSQRVPLRDYGYTF
TRBJ2-7,TRBV10-3,-,few,TGTGCCATCAGTTTGGCCCTCTCTTATAGCGGAGCCTACGAGCAGTACTTC,CAISLALSYSGAYEQYF
TRBJ2-3,TRBV6-2/TRBV6-3,TRBD1,-,TGTGCCAGCAGTAATAACCCTAGCGACGGGACAGGGGTTAGCACAGATACGCAGTATTTT,CASSNNPSDGTGVSTDTQYF
TRBJ2-7,TRBV10-3,-,few,TGTGCCATCAGTGATTTCTCCAGGTTCGATTCCTACGAGCAGTACTTC,CAISDFSRFDSYEQYF
TRBJ2-1,TRBV6-2/TRBV6-3,TRBD1,-,TGTGCCAGCAGTTTGGGACAGGGATGGAATGAGCAGTTCTTC,CASSLGQGWNEQFF
TRBJ2-3,TRBV3-1,-,few,TGTGCCAGCAGCCAAGATCTAGTACGCACAGATACGCAGTATTTT,CASSQDLVRTDTQYF
TRBJ2-3,TRBV5-5,TRBD2,many,TGTGCCAGCAGCCCATTGGGACTAGTCTCATCCGATACGCAGTATTTT,CASSPLGLVSSDTQYF
TRBJ2-2,TRBV5-6,TRBD2,-,TGTGCCAGCAGCTTGGTGACTAGCGGGGGCCGGGGTACCTGGGAGCTGTTTTTT,CASSLVTSGGRGTWELFF
TRBJ2-2,TRBV7-2,-,-,TGTGCCAGCTGGCGGCTCTCCACCGGGGAGCTGTTTTTT,CASWRLSTGELFF
TRBJ1-2,TRBV4-1,TRBD1,-,TGCGCCAGCAGCCAACGGTACGGGGACAGGGTTATCCCCTATGGCTACACCTTC,CASSQRYGDRVIPYGYTF
TRBJ2-1,TRBV5-1,-,-,TGCGCCAGCAGCGAAAGGGCCGGGGAAGACAATGAGCAGTTCTTC,CASSERAGEDNEQFF
TRBJ2-3,TRBV7-7,-,many,TGTGCTAGCAGCTTAACAGATTCAGATACGCAGTATTTT,CASSLTDSDTQYF
TRBJ1-6,TRBV6-5,TRBD1,few,TGTGCCAGCAGTTACTCCCTGACAGGGCCCTCACCCCTCCACTTT,CASSYSLTGPSPLHF
TRBJ2-3,TRBV7-7,-,few,TGTGCCAGCAGCTCGGGAGACAGGGTAGATACGCAGTATTTT,CASSSGDRVDTQYF
TRBJ2-7,TRBV7-9,TRBD1,many,TGTGCCAGCAGCCGGACAGGGCCTACCTACGAGCAGTACTTC,CASSRTGPTYEQYF
TRBJ1-3,TRBV20-1,-,-,TGCAGTGCTCTACCCATCCGGGGTCGCGGGTACACCATATATTTT,CSALPIRGRGYTIYF
TRBJ2-2,TRBV5-6,-,-,TGTGCCAGCACGACCAGAGTGCGGCAGAACACCGGGGAGCTGTTTTTT,CASTTRVRQNTGELFF
TRBJ2-7,TRBV7-9,-,-,TGTGCCAGCAGCGAACACTACGAGCAGTACTTC,CASSEHYEQYF
TRBJ1-6,TRBV4-3,TRBD1,few,TGCGCCAGCAGCCCCAGGCCCTGGCAGGGGGTGTTGGACTCCTATAATTCACCCCTCCACTTT,CASSPRPWQGVLDSYNSPLHF
TRBJ1-4,TRBV20-1,-,-,TGCAGTGCTAGAGATGAGGCGTGGGCAGAAGAAAAACTGTTTTTT,CSARDEAWAEEKLFF
TRBJ1-3,TRBV20-1,-,few,TGCAGTGCTCGCTTAATTTCTGGAAACACCATATATTTT,CSARLISGNTIYF
TRBJ2-1,TRBV7-2,TRBD2,many,TGTGCCAGCAGCTTCGCGGGGGGGCGGAACAATGAGCAGTTCTTC,CASSFAGGRNNEQFF
TRBJ2-5,TRBV5-1,TRBD2,many,TGCGCCAGCAGCCTCGGGACTAGCGGAGTTGAAGAGACCCAGTACTTC,CASSLGTSGVEETQYF
TRBJ1-6,TRBV4-3,-,-,TGCGCCAGCAGCCAAGATGGGGCAGATAATTCACCCCTCCACTTT,CASSQDGADNSPLHF
TRBJ2-3,TRBV25-1,TRBD2,few,TGTGCCAGCAGTGAATTAGCGGGGGGCACAGATACGCAGTATTTT,CASSELAGGTDTQYF
TRBJ2-5,TRBV6-5,-,few,TGTGCCAGCAACGGCCCAGGAGAGACCCAGTACTTC,CASNGPGETQYF
TRBJ1-1,TRBV5-1,-,-,TGCGCCAGCAGCCAAAGGGAGGGATCCAACACTGAAGCTTTCTTT,CASSQREGSNTEAFF
TRBJ2-5,TRBV4-3,-,many,TGCGCCAGCAGCCAAGAGGCATTAGGGACCCAGTACTTC,CASSQEALGTQYF
TRBJ2-7,TRBV6-5,-,-,TGTGCCAGCTCGTGGGCCCGGACACTCGAGCAGTACTTC,CASSWARTLEQYF